The entry below gives a single T cell receptor beta chain sequence along with its context. Profiled with immunoSEQ multiplex PCR; TCRdb holds only in-frame clones, not every one. The sample lists tens of thousands of clones, roughly 89% occurring once. After removal of 4 bases from V and 5 bases from J, the junction contained 7 bases not matched to a gene. This CDR3 spans 16 amino acids. The germline CDR1 and CDR2 sequences are MNHEY and SVGAGI. This sample is part of a study of T cell changes during pregnancy in multiple sclerosis. The TCR originated in a female donor with multiple sclerosis, enrolled in a pregnancy study. This specimen consisted of CD4+ T cells from peripheral blood mononuclear cells, obtained in the first trimester of pregnancy. The chain recombines TRBV6-5 with TRBJ2-1, with TRBD2 matching 11 bases. The CDR3, as DNA: TGTGCCAGCAGTTCCTTAACTAGCGGGAGTAACAATGAGCAGTTCTTC. Amino acid sequence: CASSSLTSGSNNEQFF.